This TCR beta chain was profiled in a study of identical twins. Turning to this clonotype: Its target is unknown.

Findings and caveats of the study: Donors were not followed over many years; analysis was cross-sectional. Model-predicted out-of-frame TCR alpha sharing fell below observed values in monozygotic twins. Twins shared out-of-frame alpha sequences with excess low generation probability.

Germline CDR1 SQVTM, CDR2 ANQGSEA. The V segment lost 4 bases and the J segment 6 bases; nucleotides outside the gene matches: 2. The CDR3 length is 13 residues. One entry per CDR3 protein, called by TCRdb with MiXCR from the 5' RACE reads. This repertoire shows about 690,000 distinct CDR3 sequences, 21% found once; its top ten account for 4% to 5.5%. The data were also submitted as part of a second study, on T cells expressing NK-cell markers. That source notes: It was sorted CD3+CD56-NKG2C+, CD3+CD56+NKG2C- and CD3+CD56+NKG2C+ T cells that provided the TCR beta repertoires.

The chain uses TRBV29-1 and TRBJ2-1; the match to TRBD2 covers 11 bases. Sequenced input: PBMCs. This clonotype was sampled from a young woman in good health. The CDR3 is CSVGTSGPNEQFF. The CDR3 DNA sequence: TGCAGCGTTGGGACTAGCGGGCCCAATGAGCAGTTCTTC.